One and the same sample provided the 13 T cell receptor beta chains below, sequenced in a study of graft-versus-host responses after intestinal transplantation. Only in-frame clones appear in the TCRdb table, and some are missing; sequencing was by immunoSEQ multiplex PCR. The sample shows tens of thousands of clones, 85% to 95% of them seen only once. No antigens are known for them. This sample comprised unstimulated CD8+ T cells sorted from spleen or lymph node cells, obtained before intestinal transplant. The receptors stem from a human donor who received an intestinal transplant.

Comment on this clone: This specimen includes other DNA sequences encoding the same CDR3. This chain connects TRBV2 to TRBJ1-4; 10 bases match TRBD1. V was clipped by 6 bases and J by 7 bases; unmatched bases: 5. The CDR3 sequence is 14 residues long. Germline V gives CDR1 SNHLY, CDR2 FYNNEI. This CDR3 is CASRVGQGSEKLFF. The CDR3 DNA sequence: TGTGCCAGCAGGGTGGGACAGGGGAGTGAAAAACTGTTTTTT.

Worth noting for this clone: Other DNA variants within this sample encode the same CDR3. CDR3 in DNA: TGTGCCAGCAGCGTAGCTAGCAGCCCCCTCTCCTACGAGCAGTACTTC. Its translation: CASSVASSPLSYEQYF. This chain uses TRBV9 with TRBJ2-7; TRBD2 is a possible D gene (5 bases). V lost 0 bases, J lost 0 bases, and 13 bases lay in between. In germline, CDR1 is SGDLS, CDR2 YYNGEE. The CDR3 runs to 16 residues. Looking up the rest from reference TRBV9 and TRBJ2-7 gives the full variable domain: DSGVTQTPKHLITATGQRVTLRCSPRSGDLSVYWYQQSLDQGLQFLIQYYNGEERAKGNILERFSAQQFPDLHSELNLSSLELGDSALYFCASSVASSPLSYEQYFGPGTRLTVT.

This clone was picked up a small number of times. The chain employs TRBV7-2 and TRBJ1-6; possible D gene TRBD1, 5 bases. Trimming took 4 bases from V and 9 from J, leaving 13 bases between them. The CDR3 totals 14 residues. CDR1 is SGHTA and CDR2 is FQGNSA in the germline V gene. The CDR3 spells CASSYLPGGSPLHF. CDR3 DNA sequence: TGTGCCAGCAGCTACTTACCCGGGGGTTCACCCCTCCACTTT. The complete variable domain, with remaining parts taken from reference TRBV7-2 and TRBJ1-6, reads GAGVSQSPSNKVTEKGKDVELRCDPISGHTALYWYRQSLGQGLEFLIYFQGNSAPDKSGLPSDRFSAERTGGSVSTLTIQRTQQEDSAVYLCASSYLPGGSPLHFGNGTRLTVT.

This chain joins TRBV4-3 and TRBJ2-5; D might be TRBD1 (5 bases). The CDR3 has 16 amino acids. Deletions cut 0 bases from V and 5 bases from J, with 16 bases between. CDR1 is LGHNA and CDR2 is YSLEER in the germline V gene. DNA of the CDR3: TGCGCCAGCAGCCAAGATCGAGGACATGGACGGGAGACCCAGTACTTC. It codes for CASSQDRGHGRETQYF.

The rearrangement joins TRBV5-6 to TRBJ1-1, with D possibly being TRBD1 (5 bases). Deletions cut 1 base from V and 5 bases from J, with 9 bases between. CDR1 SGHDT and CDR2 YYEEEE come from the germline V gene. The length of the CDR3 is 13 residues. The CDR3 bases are TGTGCCAGCAGCTTGTGGGGGGGAACTGAAGCTTTCTTT. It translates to CASSLWGGTEAFF. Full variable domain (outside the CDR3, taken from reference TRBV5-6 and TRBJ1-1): DAGVTQSPTHLIKTRGQQVTLRCSPKSGHDTVSWYQQALGQGPQFIFQYYEEEERQRGNFPDRFSGHQFPNYSSELNVNALLLGDSALYLCASSLWGGTEAFFGQGTRLTVV.

CDR3 residues: CASSQEGGPNSPLHF. Written as DNA, the CDR3 is TGCGCCAGCAGCCAAGAGGGAGGGCCAAATTCACCCCTCCACTTT. The chain couples TRBV4-1 to TRBJ1-6; the D is unclear. This CDR3 is built from 15 residues. Trimming took 0 bases from V and 7 from J, leaving 10 bases between them. Germline lookup yields CDR1 MGHRA and CDR2 YSYEKL.

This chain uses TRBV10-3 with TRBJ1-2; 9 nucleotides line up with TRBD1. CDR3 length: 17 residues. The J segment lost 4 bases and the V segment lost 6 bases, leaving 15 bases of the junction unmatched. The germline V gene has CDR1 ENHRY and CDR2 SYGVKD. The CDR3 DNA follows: TGTGCCATCAGGCCAATCCGGGACAGGGAGTCGTTCTATGGCTACACCTTC. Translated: CAIRPIRDRESFYGYTF.

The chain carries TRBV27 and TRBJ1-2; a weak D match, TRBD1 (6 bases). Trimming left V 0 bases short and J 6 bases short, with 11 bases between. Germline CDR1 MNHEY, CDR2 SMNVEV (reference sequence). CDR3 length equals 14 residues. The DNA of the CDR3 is TGTGCCAGCAGTTTATCCGCGGGGGCTGATGGCTACACCTTC. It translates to CASSLSAGADGYTF.

The chain's CDR3 is CASSRLSSSSYNSPLHF. CDR3 in DNA: TGTGCCAGCAGCAGACTTAGCAGTAGCTCCTATAATTCACCCCTCCACTTT. The rearrangement uses TRBV2 and TRBJ1-6; D is undetermined. The germline V and J ends were trimmed by 6 bases and 0 bases, with 15 bases remaining between them. Germline V gene sequence: CDR1 SNHLY, CDR2 FYNNEI. This CDR3 contains 17 residues.

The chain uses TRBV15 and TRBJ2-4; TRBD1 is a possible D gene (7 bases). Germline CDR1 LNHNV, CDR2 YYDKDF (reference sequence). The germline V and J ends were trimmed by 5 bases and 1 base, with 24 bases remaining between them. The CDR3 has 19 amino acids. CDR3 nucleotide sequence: TGTGCCACCAGCGTGGGAGGACAGGACTCCCGAGGGGCCAAAAACATTCAGTACTTC. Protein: CATSVGGQDSRGAKNIQYF.

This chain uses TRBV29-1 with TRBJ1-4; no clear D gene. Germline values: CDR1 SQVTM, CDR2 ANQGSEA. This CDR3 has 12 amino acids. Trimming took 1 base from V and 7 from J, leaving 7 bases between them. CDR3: CSVEGYGEKLFF. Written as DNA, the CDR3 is TGCAGCGTTGAAGGTTACGGTGAAAAACTGTTTTTT. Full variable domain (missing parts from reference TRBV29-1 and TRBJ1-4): SAVISQKPSRDICQRGTSLTIQCQVDSQVTMMFWYRQQPGQSLTLIATANQGSEATYESGFVIDKFPISRPNLTFSTLTVSNMSPEDSSIYLCSVEGYGEKLFFGSGTQLSVL.

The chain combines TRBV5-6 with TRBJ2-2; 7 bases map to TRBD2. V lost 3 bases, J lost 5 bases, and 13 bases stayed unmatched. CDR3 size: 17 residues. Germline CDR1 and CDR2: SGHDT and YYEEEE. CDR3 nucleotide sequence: TGTGCCAGCAGCTCCAACTATCGACTAGCAGAGACCGGGGAGCTGTTTTTT. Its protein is CASSSNYRLAETGELFF. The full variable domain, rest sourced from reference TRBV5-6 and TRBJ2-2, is DAGVTQSPTHLIKTRGQQVTLRCSPKSGHDTVSWYQQALGQGPQFIFQYYEEEERQRGNFPDRFSGHQFPNYSSELNVNALLLGDSALYLCASSSNYRLAETGELFFGEGSRLTVL.

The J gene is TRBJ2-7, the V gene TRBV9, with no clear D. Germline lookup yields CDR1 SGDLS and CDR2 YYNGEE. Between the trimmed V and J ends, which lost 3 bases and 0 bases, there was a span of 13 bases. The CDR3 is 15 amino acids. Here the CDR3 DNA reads TGTGCCAGCAGCGCAGGCAGTTTGGCCTCCTACGAGCAGTACTTC. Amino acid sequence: CASSAGSLASYEQYF.